The 5 T cell receptor beta chains reported below all come from one sample, sequenced in a study of CD8 T cells in Susac syndrome (dated by TCRdb to about 2019). Library creation used the immunoSEQ multiplex PCR assay. RNA was extracted with the RNeasy kit and about 0.5 to 1 ug was reverse transcribed using random hexamers. The public reads were reprocessed in TCRdb via fastp at Q25 and MiXCR, keeping in-frame beta chains. Each entry merges the rows of one CDR3 protein and shows their most common DNA and genes. A total of roughly 140,000 distinct CDR3 sequences appear in this sample, just under 95% of them only once. More than 0.2% of the sample belongs to the ten largest clones. The sequenced material came from CD8+ T cells from PBMCs. All receptors come from a human donor with multiple sclerosis.

The chain joins TRBV9 to TRBJ1-2; D perhaps matches TRBD1 (5 bases). The germline V gene encodes CDR1 SGDLS and CDR2 YYNGEE. Trimming took 3 bases from V and 8 from J, leaving 26 bases between them. This CDR3 has 17 amino acids. CDR3 sequence reads: CASSAPSGASTDKGYTF. DNA of the CDR3: TGTGCCAGCAGCGCACCCTCCGGGGCGTCCACAGATAAAGGCTACACCTTC.

The gene calls are TRBV13 and TRBJ1-2; 8 bases match TRBD1. This CDR3 is 14 amino acids long. Germline assignment: CDR1 PRHDT and CDR2 FYEKMQ (reference sequence). J was trimmed by 8 bases and V by 5 bases; bases with no gene match: 10. For the CDR3, the DNA is TGTGCCAGCAGCGGGGGGACAGGCTCTACGGGCTACACCTTC. As protein: CASSGGTGSTGYTF.

This chain links TRBV9 with TRBJ2-2, with no clear D. This CDR3 spans 15 amino acids. Germline V gene lookup returns CDR1 SGDLS and CDR2 YYNGEE. V lost 4 bases, J lost 8 bases, and 18 bases lay in between. The CDR3 DNA reads TGTGCCAGCAGCCCCGGGCCAGGTGTCCGTGGGGAGCTGTTTTTT. The encoded protein is CASSPGPGVRGELFF.

The chain uses TRBV2 and TRBJ2-7, with D possibly TRBD2 on 6 matching bases. The CDR3 has 14 residues. Germline V gene sequence: CDR1 SNHLY, CDR2 FYNNEI. CDR3 amino acids: CAVEGTRRGDEQYF. The CDR3, as DNA: TGTGCAGTCGAGGGGACCCGGAGGGGTGACGAGCAGTACTTC.

The chain is built from TRBV20-1 and TRBJ2-7; 8 nucleotides align to TRBD1. The germline gives CDR1 DFQATT, CDR2 SNEGSKA (reference sequence). V shed 3 bases and J 3 bases; nucleotides not matched to a gene: 10. CDR3 length equals 15 residues. The CDR3 loop reads CSASETGVWNYEQYF. CDR3 coding DNA: TGCAGTGCTAGCGAGACAGGGGTCTGGAACTACGAGCAGTACTTC.